The 30 T cell receptor beta chains given below trace back to one sample, sequenced in a study of blood T cell repertoires in COVID-19. Here immunoSEQ multiplex PCR was the method, and the copy in TCRdb shows in-frame clones only, minus some. This sample yields about 70,000 clones, of which around 88% are seen a single time; about 12% belongs to the top ten. The sample taken for sequencing was peripheral blood. All receptors come from a human donor in a cohort sampled during active COVID-19.

The chain has TRBV6-2 or TRBV6-3 and TRBJ2-7; tentatively, D is TRBD1 (5 bases). The CDR3 is made up of 13 amino acids. Germline V lookup: CDR1 MNHEY, CDR2 SVGEGT. The V and J ends lost 5 bases and 2 bases respectively, with 10 bases between them. The chain's CDR3 is CASSKGETYEQYF. CDR3 DNA: TGTGCCAGCAGTAAAGGGGAAACCTACGAGCAGTACTTC.

The gene calls are TRBV2 and TRBJ2-7; 11 bases align to TRBD1. The CDR3 spans 15 residues. V dropped 6 bases and J dropped 3; count of bases not matched to a gene: 7. Germline V gene lookup returns CDR1 SNHLY and CDR2 FYNNEI. CDR3 DNA: TGTGCCAGCAGCCCCTCAGGGACAGGGGGCTACGAGCAGTACTTC. It is translated as CASSPSGTGGYEQYF.

The chain couples TRBV12-3 or TRBV12-4 to TRBJ2-1; 7 nucleotides agree with TRBD2. Germline trimming cut 8 bases from V and 6 bases from J; bases unmatched to any gene: 7. The CDR3 loop spans 13 amino acids. Written as DNA, the CDR3 is TGTGCCAGCTCAACCGGGACTACCAATGAGCAGTTCTTC. It specifies CASSTGTTNEQFF.

The chain joins TRBV28 to TRBJ1-2; D is ambiguous. Germline V gene lookup returns CDR1 MDHEN and CDR2 SYDVKM. Trimming pared 8 bases from V and 0 bases from J, leaving 10 bases between. The length of the CDR3 is 13 residues. In nucleotides, the CDR3 is TGTGCCAGCCGGGTCGGAGCTAACTATGGCTACACCTTC. It translates to CASRVGANYGYTF.

The gene calls are TRBV9 and TRBJ2-7, with a tentative D call TRBD1 (6 bases). The CDR3 contains 15 residues. V was shortened by 0 bases and J by 3 bases, with 13 bases between the two germline ends. CDR1 is SGDLS and CDR2 is YYNGEE in the germline V gene. The CDR3 bases are TGTGCCAGCAGCGTAGGACAGGACGAAGGCTACGAGCAGTACTTC. Its protein is CASSVGQDEGYEQYF.

The chain recombines TRBV7-8 with TRBJ1-6, with 8 positions matching TRBD1. This CDR3 is 15 amino acids long. Germline V gene sequence: CDR1 SGHVS, CDR2 FQNEAQ. The V gene end was trimmed by 5 bases and the J gene end by 8 bases; junction bases not matched to a gene: 8. In nucleotides, the CDR3 is TGTGCCAGCAGCCCAAGGCAGGGGGCGGATTCACCCCTCCACTTT. Protein sequence: CASSPRQGADSPLHF.

The chain is built from TRBV19 and TRBJ2-1; 11 positions match TRBD2. The germline V gene has CDR1 LNHDA and CDR2 SQIVND (reference sequence). The CDR3 consists of 13 residues. Trimming removed 10 bases from V and 5 bases from J; junction bases left unmatched: 4. CDR3 nucleotides: TGTGCCACCGGGACTAGCGGTGACAATGAGCAGTTCTTC. Amino acids: CATGTSGDNEQFF.

This rearrangement joins TRBV5-1 to TRBJ1-5; D uncertain. From germline, CDR1 is SGHRS and CDR2 YFSETQ. The V and J ends lost 0 bases and 4 bases respectively, with 5 bases between them. The CDR3 runs to 13 residues. This CDR3 is CASSLGTNQPQHF. CDR3 nucleotide sequence: TGCGCCAGCAGCTTGGGGACTAATCAGCCCCAGCATTTT.

This rearrangement joins TRBV18 to TRBJ1-5, with D perhaps TRBD1 (6 bases). CDR1 is KGHSH and CDR2 is LQKENI in the germline V gene. V lost 1 base and J 3 bases, leaving 10 bases between the germline ends. This CDR3 comprises 15 residues. CDR3 sequence (DNA): TGTGCCAGCTCACCACAGGACAGCCACAATCAGCCCCAGCATTTT. Amino acids: CASSPQDSHNQPQHF.

This chain uses TRBV28 with TRBJ2-6; D remains ambiguous. Trimming cost V 0 bases and J 0 bases, with 9 bases left between them. The length of the CDR3 is 17 residues. Looked up from germline, CDR1 is MDHEN and CDR2 is SYDVKM. CDR3 sequence: CASSLWRRVSGANVLTF. The CDR3, as DNA: TGTGCCAGCAGTTTATGGCGGAGAGTCTCTGGGGCCAACGTCCTGACTTTC.

The rearrangement links TRBV25-1 to TRBJ1-2; the D is unclear. Germline CDR1 MGHDK, CDR2 SYGVNS. The V end was cut by 8 bases, the J end by 0 bases, with 13 bases between. This CDR3 has 14 residues. CDR3: CASGKAGSNYGYTF. The CDR3 bases are TGTGCCAGCGGTAAGGCAGGATCTAACTATGGCTACACCTTC.

Only a few counts were recorded for this clone. The V and J genes are TRBV9 and TRBJ1-2; D is unresolved. CDR1 SGDLS and CDR2 YYNGEE come from the germline V gene. V lost 2 bases and J 1 base, leaving 12 bases between the germline ends. The CDR3 totals 15 residues. Written as DNA, the CDR3 is TGTGCCAGCAGCGTGGGAGGAGGGATTAACTATGGCTACACCTTC. This translates into CASSVGGGINYGYTF.

This clone has a single count. V is TRBV4-1 and J is TRBJ2-1; tentatively, D is TRBD2 (5 bases). The CDR3 runs to 13 residues. Germline CDR1 is MGHRA and CDR2 is YSYEKL. With 2 bases removed from V and 6 bases from J, the gap between germline ends came to 8 bases. The CDR3 reads CASSQTRANEQFF. The CDR3 region has the DNA TGCGCCAGCAGCCAAACTAGGGCCAATGAGCAGTTCTTC.

This chain joins TRBV9 and TRBJ2-1; 10 bases line up with TRBD2. This CDR3 comprises 15 residues. J was trimmed by 2 bases and V by 4 bases; bases with no gene match: 3. Per germline, CDR1 SGDLS and CDR2 YYNGEE. Here the CDR3 reads CASSISGGTYNEQFF. CDR3 nucleotides: TGTGCCAGCAGCATTAGCGGGGGGACCTACAATGAGCAGTTCTTC.

V usage is TRBV5-1 and J usage is TRBJ2-2, with D possibly TRBD1 on 6 matching bases. From germline, CDR1 is SGHRS and CDR2 YFSETQ. V lost 2 bases and J 1 base, leaving 12 bases between the germline ends. The CDR3 sequence is 16 residues long. The CDR3 here is CASSLIPQGNTGELFF. Written as DNA, the CDR3 is TGCGCCAGCAGCTTAATTCCACAGGGGAACACCGGGGAGCTGTTTTTT.

The rearrangement joins TRBV7-2 to TRBJ1-4, with 7 nucleotides matching TRBD1. The CDR3 covers 14 residues. With 7 bases clipped from V and 5 bases from J, the junction kept 7 bases outside the gene matches. Germline values: CDR1 SGHTA, CDR2 FQGNSA. CDR3 DNA sequence: TGTGCCAGCACCCGGGGACAGAAAAATGAAAAACTGTTTTTT. As protein: CASTRGQKNEKLFF. Full variable domain (outside the CDR3, taken from reference TRBV7-2 and TRBJ1-4): GAGVSQSPSNKVTEKGKDVELRCDPISGHTALYWYRQSLGQGLEFLIYFQGNSAPDKSGLPSDRFSAERTGGSVSTLTIQRTQQEDSAVYLCASTRGQKNEKLFFGSGTQLSVL.

The rearrangement uses TRBV5-1 and TRBJ1-1, with D possibly TRBD1 on 5 matching bases. This CDR3 has 14 amino acids. V was shortened by 5 bases and J by 2 bases, with 13 bases between the two germline ends. The germline CDR1 and CDR2 sequences are SGHRS and YFSETQ. CDR3 amino acids: CASRRDPTNTEAFF. The CDR3 nucleotides are TGCGCCAGCAGGCGGGACCCCACAAACACTGAAGCTTTCTTT.

The chain employs TRBV2 and TRBJ2-5, with 7 positions matching TRBD2. Germline V gives CDR1 SNHLY, CDR2 FYNNEI. The CDR3 sequence is 16 residues long. V was clipped by 8 bases and J by 2 bases; unmatched bases: 14. Here the CDR3 reads CASGGREGLTQETQYF. CDR3 in DNA: TGTGCCAGCGGAGGGAGGGAGGGGCTTACTCAAGAGACCCAGTACTTC.

The V and J genes are TRBV5-6 and TRBJ1-5; no clear D. The CDR3 spans 12 residues. V dropped 4 bases and J dropped 9 bases, with 11 bases sitting between them. From germline, CDR1 is SGHDT and CDR2 YYEEEE. This CDR3 reads CASSVPSGPQHF. CDR3 sequence (DNA): TGTGCCAGCAGCGTCCCCTCAGGGCCCCAGCATTTT.

The rearrangement uses TRBV6-6 and TRBJ2-7; tentative D call: TRBD1 (6 bases). Trimming removed 6 bases from V and 0 bases from J, with 15 bases in between. CDR1 MNHNY and CDR2 SVGAGI come from the germline V gene (reference sequence). The CDR3 loop spans 15 amino acids. CDR3 sequence: CASRDREQGSYEQYF. The CDR3 bases are TGTGCCAGCAGGGATCGGGAACAGGGCTCCTACGAGCAGTACTTC.

This clone has more than one count but fewer than ten. The chain couples TRBV7-2 to TRBJ2-2, with D unresolved. V gave up 1 base and J gave up 4 bases, with 4 bases separating them. This CDR3 has 13 residues. Germline V gene sequence: CDR1 SGHTA, CDR2 FQGNSA. The DNA for the CDR3 is TGTGCCAGCAGCTTAGTTAGCACCGGGGAGCTGTTTTTT. It codes for CASSLVSTGELFF.

V gene TRBV28 combines with J gene TRBJ2-7, with 7 bases that match TRBD2. Germline V CDR1 and CDR2: MDHEN, SYDVKM. The CDR3 totals 13 residues. The J segment lost 2 bases and the V segment lost 7 bases, leaving 5 bases of the junction unmatched. The CDR3 loop reads CASMRGTPYEQYF. CDR3 nucleotides: TGTGCCAGCATGCGGGGGACCCCCTACGAGCAGTACTTC.

This clone was recorded a few times. V gene TRBV6-6 combines with J gene TRBJ2-2; D not certain. Germline assignment: CDR1 MNHNY and CDR2 SVGAGI (reference sequence). The CDR3 runs 14 residues. V was shortened by 2 bases and J by 7 bases, with 11 bases between the two germline ends. For the CDR3, the DNA is TGTGCCAGCAGTTACGCTCGCGGTCACGGGGAGCTGTTTTTT. It codes for CASSYARGHGELFF.

The J gene is TRBJ1-5, the V gene TRBV5-8; the D is unclear. Germline lookup yields CDR1 SGHTS and CDR2 YDEGEE. This CDR3 has 12 amino acids. V lost 1 base and J lost 4, with 3 bases in between. The CDR3 is CASSLTNQPQHF. In DNA form, the CDR3 reads TGTGCCAGCAGCTTGACTAATCAGCCCCAGCATTTT.

The chain employs TRBV5-6 and TRBJ2-1; 8 bases match TRBD1. Per germline, CDR1 SGHDT and CDR2 YYEEEE. The CDR3 spans 16 residues. The V gene end was trimmed by 6 bases and the J gene end by 3 bases; junction bases not matched to a gene: 11. The CDR3 bases are TGTGCCAGCACCGAATGGACAGGGAGTTTCTACAATGAGCAGTTCTTC. Protein sequence: CASTEWTGSFYNEQFF.

The gene calls are TRBV28 and TRBJ1-5; D call uncertain. The V gene lost 3 bases and the J gene lost 6 bases, with 6 bases spanning the gap. Per the germline V gene, CDR1 is MDHEN and CDR2 is SYDVKM. The CDR3 totals 12 residues. The CDR3 DNA reads TGTGCCAGCAGTTTCAGCGTTCAGCCCCAGCATTTT. Translating gives CASSFSVQPQHF.

The chain links TRBV5-1 to TRBJ1-2; D is perhaps TRBD1 (5 bases). Trimming cost V 4 bases and J 6 bases, with 7 bases left between them. Germline lookup yields CDR1 SGHRS and CDR2 YFSETQ. This CDR3 has 11 residues. CDR3 sequence (DNA): TGCGCCAGCAGCCCGGGGGATGGCTACACCTTC. This gives the protein CASSPGDGYTF.

The V and J genes are TRBV3-1 (or the pseudogene TRBV3-2) and TRBJ1-2; D is uncertain. V lost 4 bases, J lost 7 bases, and 16 bases lay in between. This CDR3 has 14 residues. CDR1 is LGHDT and CDR2 is YNNKEL in the germline V gene (reference sequence). CDR3 nucleotide sequence: TGTGCCAGCAGCCCCCAAATCAGCGCGGGTGGCTACACCTTC. It specifies CASSPQISAGGYTF.

The chain uses TRBV11-2 and TRBJ2-7, with D possibly matching TRBD2 (6 bases). CDR1 and CDR2 (germline): SGHAT, FQNNGV. This CDR3 spans 15 amino acids. Trimming shortened V by 4 bases and J by 0 bases, and 13 bases separated the two germline ends. The CDR3 sequence is CASSYLDGSSYEQYF. The DNA of the CDR3 is TGTGCCAGCAGCTATCTCGACGGGAGCTCCTACGAGCAGTACTTC.

Only a few counts were recorded for this clone. This rearrangement joins TRBV4-1 to TRBJ2-3, with TRBD1 matching over 12 bases. CDR3 size: 21 residues. Germline V gives CDR1 MGHRA, CDR2 YSYEKL. V gave up 1 base and J gave up 4 bases; unmatched junction bases: 18. The CDR3 sequence is CASSQGILSRDRGRRPDTQYF. Here the CDR3 DNA reads TGCGCCAGCAGCCAAGGGATACTCTCCCGGGACAGGGGGCGGCGGCCAGATACGCAGTATTTT.